Described below is a single T cell receptor beta chain sequence and its context. No antigen is known for it. The CDR3 covers 14 residues. V lost 5 bases and J 5 bases, leaving 13 bases between the germline ends. Germline loops: CDR1 LGHNT, CDR2 FRNRAP. Though probably carrying unrecorded immune exposures, donors were nominally healthy at sampling. This entry belongs to a study of cytomegalovirus exposure and HLA in healthy donors. Study-wide points: TCR beta sequences reportedly predicted most subjects' HLA-A and HLA-B alleles accurately. Compared with the approximately 680-donor mean, an Asian-associated ancestry cluster reportedly had fewer N-insertions, according to a later analysis. TRBV6-2, TRBV6-3 and some other V segments were excluded as indistinguishable.

The PCR made use of 60 Vbeta and 13 Jbeta primers. TCRdb's copy holds only in-frame clones and misses some; the assay was immunoSEQ multiplex PCR. The table records 130,000 to 150,000 clones, 60% to 85% of them present only once. This receptor was obtained from a man aged 40-49 years in good health and CMV-seropositive. This chain joins TRBV12-5 and TRBJ2-1; weak D call: TRBD2 (6 bases). Sequencing was carried out using PBMCs. The CDR3 nucleotides are TGTGCTAGTGGTCCCCGCGGGGCTAACAATGAGCAGTTCTTC. This translates into CASGPRGANNEQFF.